The present T cell receptor (beta chain) was sequenced within a study of blood T cell repertoires in COVID-19. Using immunoSEQ multiplex PCR, the repertoire was profiled, and TCRdb retains in-frame clones only, with some absent. Here the sample spans approximately 260,000 clones, 75% to 90% being singletons. This clone has just a few counts. Material for sequencing was peripheral blood. The TCR sequence derives from a man aged 55 to 70 who had recovered from COVID-19.

CDR3 in amino acids: CAIRNVAYEQYF. In nucleotides, the CDR3 is TGTGCCATCCGCAACGTAGCCTACGAGCAGTACTTC. The chain couples TRBV11-2 to TRBJ2-7; the D is unclear. V was clipped by 10 bases and J by 2 bases, with 12 bases between them. Germline CDR1 and CDR2: SGHAT and FQNNGV. The CDR3 consists of 12 residues. Looking up the rest from reference TRBV11-2 and TRBJ2-7 gives the full variable domain: EAGVAQSPRYKIIEKRQSVAFWCNPISGHATLYWYQQILGQGPKLLIQFQNNGVVDDSQLPKDRFSAERLKGVDSTLKIQPAKLEDSAVYLCAIRNVAYEQYFGPGTRLTVT.